The rows below give T cell receptor beta chains drawn from one sample of a study of blood T cell repertoires in COVID-19. Libraries were prepared by immunoSEQ multiplex PCR; TCRdb keeps only in-frame clonotypes and omits some of them. The table lists some 57,000 clones, around 91% of them singletons, with about 13% in the top ten. Sequenced material: peripheral blood. The source is a man in his sixties with active COVID-19. Each CDR3 is given with its conserved first and last residue. Each record gives: CDR3 protein, CDR3 DNA, J gene, V gene, D gene, clone size. D genes are given only for firm matches. Size values are once, few and many counts, or a class for expanded clones, and some rows have none.

cdr3_aa: CASSDQPGLSPAQREQYF
cdr3_nt: TGTGCCAGCAGTGACCAACCGGGACTTAGCCCTGCTCAGCGCGAGCAGTACTTC
j_call: TRBJ2-7
v_call: TRBV2
d_call: -
clone_size: -

cdr3_aa: CASSLADSEQYF
cdr3_nt: TGCGCCAGCAGCTTGGCCGACTCCGAACAGTATTTT
j_call: TRBJ2-3
v_call: TRBV5-1
d_call: -
clone_size: -

cdr3_aa: CASRSGGRNTEAFF
cdr3_nt: TGTGCCAGCAGGTCGGGGGGCAGAAACACTGAAGCTTTCTTT
j_call: TRBJ1-1
v_call: TRBV28
d_call: -
clone_size: -

cdr3_aa: CASSRRGAETQYF
cdr3_nt: TGTGCCAGCAGTCGACGGGGAGCAGAGACCCAGTACTTC
j_call: TRBJ2-5
v_call: TRBV6-5
d_call: -
clone_size: -

cdr3_aa: CASSLGTWSSYNEQFF
cdr3_nt: TGTGCCAGCAGCTTGGGGACTTGGAGCTCCTACAATGAGCAGTTCTTC
j_call: TRBJ2-1
v_call: TRBV11-3
d_call: -
clone_size: -

cdr3_aa: CASSIDGPGNGYTF
cdr3_nt: TGTGCCAGTAGTATAGATGGCCCAGGGAATGGCTACACCTTC
j_call: TRBJ1-2
v_call: TRBV19
d_call: -
clone_size: -

cdr3_aa: CASSLERTVINEKLFF
cdr3_nt: TGTGCCAGCAGCCTAGAGAGGACAGTAATAAATGAAAAACTGTTTTTT
j_call: TRBJ1-4
v_call: TRBV14
d_call: -
clone_size: -

cdr3_aa: CASSSTSASYEQYF
cdr3_nt: TGTGCCAGCAGCTCTACTAGCGCGTCCTACGAGCAGTACTTC
j_call: TRBJ2-7
v_call: TRBV9
d_call: TRBD2
clone_size: -

cdr3_aa: CAWSAIQGAGGELFF
cdr3_nt: TGTGCCTGGAGTGCTATCCAGGGGGCCGGCGGGGAGCTGTTTTTT
j_call: TRBJ2-2
v_call: TRBV30
d_call: TRBD1
clone_size: -

cdr3_aa: CASSLGLAYTDTQYF
cdr3_nt: TGTGCCAGCAGCCTGGGACTAGCCTACACAGATACGCAGTATTTT
j_call: TRBJ2-3
v_call: TRBV7-2
d_call: TRBD2
clone_size: -

cdr3_aa: CSAGTSAGELFF
cdr3_nt: TGCAGCGCGGGGACTAGCGCCGGGGAGCTGTTTTTT
j_call: TRBJ2-2
v_call: TRBV29-1
d_call: TRBD2
clone_size: -

cdr3_aa: CASSYSGRVNEQYF
cdr3_nt: TGTGCCAGCAGTTACAGCGGGAGAGTCAACGAGCAGTACTTC
j_call: TRBJ2-7
v_call: TRBV6-5
d_call: TRBD2
clone_size: few

cdr3_aa: CASSNPMAEGF
cdr3_nt: TGTGCCAGCAGCAACCCCATGGCAGAGGGTTTC
j_call: TRBJ2-7
v_call: TRBV2
d_call: -
clone_size: -

cdr3_aa: CASTSRDYEQYF
cdr3_nt: TGTGCCAGTACCTCCAGGGACTACGAGCAGTACTTC
j_call: TRBJ2-7
v_call: TRBV19
d_call: -
clone_size: once

cdr3_aa: CASSTGGETQYF
cdr3_nt: TGCGCCAGCAGCACAGGGGGAGAGACCCAGTACTTC
j_call: TRBJ2-5
v_call: TRBV10-2
d_call: TRBD1
clone_size: once

cdr3_aa: CASSEGTGNSGNTIYF
cdr3_nt: TGTGCCAGCAGTGAGGGGACAGGCAACTCTGGAAACACCATATATTTT
j_call: TRBJ1-3
v_call: TRBV2
d_call: TRBD1
clone_size: few

cdr3_aa: CASSVGQGAFQPQHF
cdr3_nt: TGTGCCAGTAGCGTGGGACAGGGGGCTTTTCAGCCCCAGCATTTT
j_call: TRBJ1-5
v_call: TRBV19
d_call: TRBD1
clone_size: once

cdr3_aa: CASGGQGLAKNIQYF
cdr3_nt: TGTGCCAGCGGGGGACAGGGACTAGCCAAAAACATTCAGTACTTC
j_call: TRBJ2-4
v_call: TRBV6-5
d_call: TRBD1
clone_size: -

cdr3_aa: CATQREAPDTQYF
cdr3_nt: TGTGCCACCCAGCGGGAAGCACCAGATACGCAGTATTTT
j_call: TRBJ2-3
v_call: TRBV24-1
d_call: TRBD2
clone_size: few

cdr3_aa: CASSLSLAGPYEQYF
cdr3_nt: TGCGCCAGCAGCCTGTCCTTAGCGGGCCCCTACGAGCAGTACTTC
j_call: TRBJ2-7
v_call: TRBV4-3
d_call: TRBD2
clone_size: -

cdr3_aa: CASRPGQGPSGANVLTF
cdr3_nt: TGTGCCAGCAGGCCGGGACAGGGTCCGTCTGGGGCCAACGTCCTGACTTTC
j_call: TRBJ2-6
v_call: TRBV6-4
d_call: TRBD1
clone_size: -

cdr3_aa: CASSPIGTSGGGETQYF
cdr3_nt: TGTGCCAGCAGCCCCATTGGGACTAGCGGAGGGGGGGAGACCCAGTACTTC
j_call: TRBJ2-5
v_call: TRBV4-2
d_call: TRBD2
clone_size: -

cdr3_aa: CASSDTAGGLSYNEQFF
cdr3_nt: TGCGCCAGCAGTGATACAGCGGGGGGCCTTTCCTACAATGAGCAGTTCTTC
j_call: TRBJ2-1
v_call: TRBV10-1
d_call: TRBD2
clone_size: -

cdr3_aa: CASSFEDGGFGYTF
cdr3_nt: TGTGCCAGCAGCTTCGAGGACGGAGGATTTGGCTACACCTTC
j_call: TRBJ1-2
v_call: TRBV7-9
d_call: -
clone_size: -

cdr3_aa: CASSLRQGASGELFF
cdr3_nt: TGTGCCAGCAGCTTAAGACAGGGGGCGTCCGGGGAGCTGTTTTTT
j_call: TRBJ2-2
v_call: TRBV11-2
d_call: TRBD1
clone_size: -

cdr3_aa: CAWSGRNYGYTF
cdr3_nt: TGTGCCTGGAGTGGGCGGAACTATGGCTACACCTTC
j_call: TRBJ1-2
v_call: TRBV30
d_call: -
clone_size: -

cdr3_aa: CASSPISTGNTEAFF
cdr3_nt: TGTGCCAGCAGCCCTATCTCGACAGGGAACACTGAAGCTTTCTTT
j_call: TRBJ1-1
v_call: TRBV28
d_call: -
clone_size: -

cdr3_aa: CASSLGHATDTQYF
cdr3_nt: TGTGCCAGCAGCTTAGGACACGCCACAGATACGCAGTATTTT
j_call: TRBJ2-3
v_call: TRBV7-6
d_call: -
clone_size: once

cdr3_aa: CASSPQAQGNTGYTF
cdr3_nt: TGTGCCAGTAGTCCTCAAGCACAGGGGAATACGGGCTACACCTTC
j_call: TRBJ1-2
v_call: TRBV19
d_call: TRBD1
clone_size: -

cdr3_aa: CASSIRDRALYGYTF
cdr3_nt: TGTGCCAGTAGTATCCGGGACAGGGCGCTTTATGGCTACACCTTC
j_call: TRBJ1-2
v_call: TRBV19
d_call: TRBD1
clone_size: -

cdr3_aa: CASSYLRTSGKLFYEQYF
cdr3_nt: TGTGCCAGCAGTTACCTTAGGACTAGCGGGAAATTGTTCTACGAGCAGTACTTC
j_call: TRBJ2-7
v_call: TRBV6-2/TRBV6-3
d_call: TRBD2
clone_size: -

cdr3_aa: CASSPLGANQPQHF
cdr3_nt: TGTGCCAGCAGTCCCCTTGGGGCCAATCAGCCCCAGCATTTT
j_call: TRBJ1-5
v_call: TRBV27
d_call: -
clone_size: -

cdr3_aa: CASSVESNTEAFF
cdr3_nt: TGTGCCAGCAGCGTTGAGAGTAACACTGAAGCTTTCTTT
j_call: TRBJ1-1
v_call: TRBV5-4
d_call: -
clone_size: -

cdr3_aa: CASRFGTGNQPQHF
cdr3_nt: TGTGCCAGCAGGTTCGGGACAGGCAATCAGCCCCAGCATTTT
j_call: TRBJ1-5
v_call: TRBV3-1/TRBV3-2
d_call: TRBD1
clone_size: medium-sized

cdr3_aa: CASSTGTGSGWETQYF
cdr3_nt: TGTGCCAGTAGTACCGGGACAGGAAGCGGTTGGGAGACCCAGTACTTC
j_call: TRBJ2-5
v_call: TRBV19
d_call: TRBD1
clone_size: -

cdr3_aa: CSASHSGGLLNIQYF
cdr3_nt: TGCAGTGCTAGTCACAGCGGGGGCCTACTAAACATTCAGTACTTC
j_call: TRBJ2-4
v_call: TRBV20-1
d_call: TRBD2
clone_size: -

cdr3_aa: CASSAGQVWGNTEAFF
cdr3_nt: TGTGCCAGCTCGGCTGGACAGGTTTGGGGAAACACTGAAGCTTTCTTT
j_call: TRBJ1-1
v_call: TRBV18
d_call: TRBD1
clone_size: -

cdr3_aa: CASSPEGYEQYF
cdr3_nt: TGTGCCAGCAGCCCGGAGGGTTACGAGCAGTACTTC
j_call: TRBJ2-7
v_call: TRBV5-5
d_call: -
clone_size: -

cdr3_aa: CASSFRTLSLTDTQYF
cdr3_nt: TGTGCCAGCAGCTTCAGGACACTCTCTCTCACAGATACGCAGTATTTT
j_call: TRBJ2-3
v_call: TRBV7-9
d_call: -
clone_size: -

cdr3_aa: CASSLEGQENTGELFF
cdr3_nt: TGCGCCAGCAGCTTGGAGGGACAGGAGAACACCGGGGAGCTGTTTTTT
j_call: TRBJ2-2
v_call: TRBV5-1
d_call: TRBD1
clone_size: -

cdr3_aa: CASSQDLFAGALGNTIYF
cdr3_nt: TGTGCCAGCAGCCAAGATCTTTTCGCGGGGGCGTTGGGAAACACCATATATTTT
j_call: TRBJ1-3
v_call: TRBV4-2
d_call: -
clone_size: few

cdr3_aa: CASSLKQGDETQYF
cdr3_nt: TGTGCCAGCAGCCTGAAACAGGGTGACGAGACCCAGTACTTC
j_call: TRBJ2-5
v_call: TRBV4-2
d_call: -
clone_size: -

cdr3_aa: CASSQSSLRMTGGYEQYF
cdr3_nt: TGCGCCAGCAGCCAGAGTTCACTCCGCATGACAGGGGGGTACGAGCAGTACTTC
j_call: TRBJ2-7
v_call: TRBV4-1
d_call: TRBD1
clone_size: -

cdr3_aa: CASSLVTGTVNTEAFF
cdr3_nt: TGTGCCAGCTCACTCGTAACCGGGACAGTTAACACTGAAGCTTTCTTT
j_call: TRBJ1-1
v_call: TRBV18
d_call: TRBD1
clone_size: -

cdr3_aa: CASSKEVSNQPQHF
cdr3_nt: TGTGCCAGTAGTAAGGAGGTTAGCAATCAGCCCCAGCATTTT
j_call: TRBJ1-5
v_call: TRBV19
d_call: -
clone_size: -

cdr3_aa: CASSLTRDRGYAFF
cdr3_nt: TGTGCCAGCAGCTTAACCCGGGACAGGGGTTACGCTTTCTTT
j_call: TRBJ1-1
v_call: TRBV7-9
d_call: TRBD1
clone_size: -

cdr3_aa: CASSPGGGLAFF
cdr3_nt: TGTGCCAGCAGCCCAGGCGGGGGGTTAGCTTTCTTT
j_call: TRBJ1-1
v_call: TRBV7-9
d_call: -
clone_size: -

cdr3_aa: CALMGTRRNYEQYF
cdr3_nt: TGTGCCCTTATGGGGACAAGAAGAAACTACGAGCAGTACTTC
j_call: TRBJ2-7
v_call: TRBV7-2
d_call: -
clone_size: -

cdr3_aa: CATRQGAGYEQFF
cdr3_nt: TGTGCCACGAGACAGGGGGCAGGGTATGAGCAGTTCTTC
j_call: TRBJ2-1
v_call: TRBV7-9
d_call: TRBD1
clone_size: -

cdr3_aa: CASSKLTRIGYEQYF
cdr3_nt: TGTGCCAGTAGTAAACTAACCCGAATTGGCTACGAGCAGTACTTC
j_call: TRBJ2-7
v_call: TRBV19
d_call: -
clone_size: -

cdr3_aa: CATREGGWETQYF
cdr3_nt: TGTGCCACCAGGGAAGGAGGCTGGGAGACCCAGTACTTC
j_call: TRBJ2-5
v_call: TRBV15
d_call: -
clone_size: -

cdr3_aa: CAWREPGVPYEQYF
cdr3_nt: TGTGCCTGGAGAGAGCCAGGGGTCCCTTACGAGCAGTACTTC
j_call: TRBJ2-7
v_call: TRBV30
d_call: -
clone_size: -

cdr3_aa: CASSLYQGNYPGYTF
cdr3_nt: TGTGCCAGCAGCTTGTATCAGGGAAATTATCCGGGCTACACCTTC
j_call: TRBJ1-2
v_call: TRBV11-2
d_call: -
clone_size: -

cdr3_aa: CASSLSPYRVGNTIYF
cdr3_nt: TGTGCCAGCAGCTTATCCCCCTACAGGGTCGGAAACACCATATATTTT
j_call: TRBJ1-3
v_call: TRBV13
d_call: -
clone_size: -

cdr3_aa: CASSPRGGADTQYF
cdr3_nt: TGTGCCAGCAGTCCTAGGGGGGGGGCAGATACGCAGTATTTT
j_call: TRBJ2-3
v_call: TRBV21-1
d_call: -
clone_size: once

cdr3_aa: CASSSEPTGPEQYF
cdr3_nt: TGTGCCAGCAGCTCCGAACCGACAGGGCCCGAGCAGTACTTC
j_call: TRBJ2-7
v_call: TRBV7-8
d_call: TRBD1
clone_size: -

cdr3_aa: CASSPRGDREARDTDTQYF
cdr3_nt: TGTGCCAGCAGCCCGCGGGGGGACCGGGAGGCCCGAGACACAGATACGCAGTATTTT
j_call: TRBJ2-3
v_call: TRBV7-3
d_call: TRBD2
clone_size: -